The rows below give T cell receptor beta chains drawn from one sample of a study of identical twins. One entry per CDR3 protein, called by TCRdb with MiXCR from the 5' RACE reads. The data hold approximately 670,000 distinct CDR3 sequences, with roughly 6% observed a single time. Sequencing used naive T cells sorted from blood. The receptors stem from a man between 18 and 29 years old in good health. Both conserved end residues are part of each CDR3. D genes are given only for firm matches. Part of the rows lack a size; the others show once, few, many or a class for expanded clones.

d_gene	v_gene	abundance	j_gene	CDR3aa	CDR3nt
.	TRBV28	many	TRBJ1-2	CASKDSNYGYTF	TGTGCCAGCAAGGACTCAAACTATGGCTACACCTTC
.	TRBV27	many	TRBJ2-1	CASSFGSSYNEQFF	TGTGCCAGCAGTTTTGGGAGCTCCTACAATGAGCAGTTCTTC
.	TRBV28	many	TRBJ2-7	CASSSVSSYEQYF	TGTGCCAGCAGTTCAGTCAGCTCCTACGAGCAGTACTTC
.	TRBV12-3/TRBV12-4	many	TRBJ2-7	CASSPGGGRFYEQYF	TGTGCCAGCAGTCCCGGAGGCGGGCGATTCTACGAGCAGTACTTC
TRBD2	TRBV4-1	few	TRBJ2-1	CASSQDYGTSGRVSPSYNEQFF	TGCGCCAGCAGCCAAGATTATGGAACTAGCGGGAGGGTATCCCCCTCCTACAATGAGCAGTTCTTC
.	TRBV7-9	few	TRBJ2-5	CASSQDRYQETQYF	TGTGCCAGCAGCCAAGACAGGTACCAAGAGACCCAGTACTTC
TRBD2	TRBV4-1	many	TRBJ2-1	CASSRLAGFNEQFF	TGCGCCAGCAGTCGTTTAGCGGGATTTAATGAGCAGTTCTTC
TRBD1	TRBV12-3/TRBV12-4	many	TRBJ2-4	CASSFGQGDQYF	TGTGCCAGCAGTTTCGGACAGGGGGATCAGTACTTC
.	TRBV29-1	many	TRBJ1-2	CSVLREAYGYTF	TGCAGCGTTCTCCGCGAGGCTTATGGCTACACCTTC
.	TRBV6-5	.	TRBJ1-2	CASSYRFGVGWDYGYTF	TGTGCCAGCAGTTACCGATTCGGAGTAGGGTGGGACTATGGCTACACCTTC
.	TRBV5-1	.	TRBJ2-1	CASSAAGEEFF	TGCGCCAGCAGCGCCGCAGGCGAGGAGTTCTTC
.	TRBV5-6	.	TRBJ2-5	CASSLLSQKETQYF	TGTGCCAGCAGCTTGTTGTCACAGAAAGAGACCCAGTACTTC
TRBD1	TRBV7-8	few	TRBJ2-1	CASSLGGTGGLNEQFF	TGTGCCAGCAGTCTTGGGGGGACAGGGGGCTTGAATGAGCAGTTCTTC
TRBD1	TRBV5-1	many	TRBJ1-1	CASSFYRGRGTEAFF	TGCGCCAGCAGCTTTTACAGGGGTAGGGGCACTGAAGCTTTCTTT
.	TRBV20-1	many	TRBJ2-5	CSARGQTWWETQYF	TGCAGTGCTAGAGGACAGACGTGGTGGGAGACCCAGTACTTC
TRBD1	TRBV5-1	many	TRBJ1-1	CASRTGGTEAFF	TGTGCCAGCAGAACAGGGGGCACTGAAGCTTTCTTT